The rows below give T cell receptor beta chains drawn from one sample of a study of T cell clonotyping in hematopoietic cell transplantation. Assay: immunoSEQ multiplex PCR; the TCRdb copy retains only in-frame clones and omits some. Among 5,000 to 6,500 clones listed, roughly nine tenths were seen once. The source was peripheral blood mononuclear cells, collected 180 days after allogeneic stem cell transplant. The receptors stem from a female patient in her fifties or sixties who had an allogeneic stem cell transplant from an unrelated donor, so the T cells may come from the graft donor. Some clones in this sample may be carry-over from other donors' samples. Both conserved end residues are part of each CDR3. The order of the fields is clone size, J gene, D gene, V gene, CDR3 DNA, CDR3 protein. A D gene is named only where the DNA matches it firmly. Expanded clones get a size class; other rows say once, few or many, or leave the size out.

. TRBJ1-6 . TRBV2 TGTGCCAGCAGTCCGAATTCACCCCTCCACTTT CASSPNSPLHF
few TRBJ2-3 . TRBV15 TGTGCCACCAGCAGACAGAAAGATACGCAGTATTTT CATSRQKDTQYF
. TRBJ1-5 . TRBV2 TGTGCCAGCAGTGAACGGGGGTTTAGCAATCAGCCCCAGCATTTT CASSERGFSNQPQHF
. TRBJ1-1 TRBD1 TRBV5-1 TGCGCCAGCAACCCGGGACAGCCGAACACTGAAGCTTTCTTT CASNPGQPNTEAFF
. TRBJ2-1 TRBD2 TRBV5-1 TGCGCCAGCAGCTTGGCCTCAGGCGGGGGGCCTTACAATGAGCAGTTCTTC CASSLASGGGPYNEQFF
. TRBJ1-3 . TRBV19 TGTGCCAGTATAGCCGGTACTAAACGCTCTGGAAACACCATATATTTT CASIAGTKRSGNTIYF
. TRBJ2-3 TRBD2 TRBV10-3 TGTGCCACCGGACTAGCGGGGGGGCGAGGGGGGACAGATACGCAGTATTTT CATGLAGGRGGTDTQYF
. TRBJ1-6 TRBD1 TRBV28 TGTGCCAGCAGTTTTGGACAGGGGGTTTCACCCCTCCACTTT CASSFGQGVSPLHF
. TRBJ1-1 . TRBV5-1 TGCGCCAGCAGCTCTACGGGCCCGAACACTGAAGCTTTCTTT CASSSTGPNTEAFF
. TRBJ2-7 . TRBV2 TGTGCCAGCAGCGACGACAGCACCTACGAGCAGTACTTC CASSDDSTYEQYF
few TRBJ2-6 . TRBV9 TGTGCCAGCAGCGTAGGGGCCAACGTCCTGACTTTC CASSVGANVLTF
. TRBJ2-7 . TRBV27 TGTGCCAGCAGTTTAAAGGGACAATACGAGCAGTACTTC CASSLKGQYEQYF
once TRBJ2-4 TRBD2 TRBV27 TGTGCCAGCAGTTTAAAGCTAGCGGGTGGGTTCAACATTCAGTACTTC CASSLKLAGGFNIQYF
once TRBJ2-7 TRBD2 TRBV7-9 TGTGCCAGCAGCTCATCTAGCGGGGAGGAGCAGTACTTC CASSSSSGEEQYF
once TRBJ1-4 . TRBV7-9 TGTGCCAGCAGCCCGGGGAACGAAAAACTGTTTTTT CASSPGNEKLFF
. TRBJ1-4 . TRBV6-6 TGTGCCAGTTCTGGGGGAGGGGAAAAACTGTTTTTT CASSGGGEKLFF
. TRBJ2-1 . TRBV28 TGTGCCAGCAGACGTGGTGGAACCTACAATGAGCAGTTCTTC CASRRGGTYNEQFF